The 30 T cell receptor beta chains listed next were all sequenced from one sample in a study of OX40 agonist ivuxolimab in advanced cancers. This table comes from immunoSEQ multiplex PCR, and its TCRdb copy is limited to in-frame clones, with some not included. The data hold tens of thousands of clones, with roughly four fifths observed a single time. The sample in question was CD4+ or CD8+ T cells sorted from blood, obtained in a trial of the OX40 agonist ivuxolimab. Receptor source: an adult with an advanced solid tumor such as melanoma, head and neck, liver or kidney cancer.

The chain uses TRBV7-8 and TRBJ1-1; possibly TRBD1 for D (5 bases). V was trimmed by 5 bases and J by 0 bases, leaving 19 bases between them. This CDR3 has 17 amino acids. Germline loops: CDR1 SGHVS, CDR2 FQNEAQ. The CDR3 region is CASSPGGWGLMNTEAFF. As DNA, the CDR3 is TGTGCCAGCAGCCCCGGAGGATGGGGCCTCATGAACACTGAAGCTTTCTTT.

V usage is TRBV5-1 and J usage is TRBJ2-3; 7 positions agree with TRBD2. Trimming took 5 bases from V and 1 from J; bases not matched to a gene: 10. The CDR3 spans 16 residues. The germline CDR1 and CDR2 sequences are SGHRS and YFSETQ. CDR3 in DNA: TGCGCCAGCAGACCCACGACCCGGGGGGGCACAGATACGCAGTATTTT. It codes for CASRPTTRGGTDTQYF. The full variable domain, its missing parts supplied by reference TRBV5-1 and TRBJ2-3, is KAGVTQTPRYLIKTRGQQVTLSCSPISGHRSVSWYQQTPGQGLQFLFEYFSETQRNKGNFPGRFSGRQFSNSRSEMNVSTLELGDSALYLCASRPTTRGGTDTQYFGPGTRLTVL.

This chain uses TRBV2 with TRBJ2-2; 7 bases are shared with TRBD2. Germline V gene sequence: CDR1 SNHLY, CDR2 FYNNEI. With V trimmed by 6 bases and J by 7 bases, 8 bases remained unmatched. This CDR3 has 14 residues. CDR3 DNA: TGTGCCAGCAGGTCGACTAGCCGCCTCGGGGAGCTGTTTTTT. It yields the protein CASRSTSRLGELFF.

V is TRBV5-1 and J is TRBJ2-2; D unclear. V dropped 0 bases and J dropped 6 bases, with 6 bases sitting between them. CDR1 is SGHRS and CDR2 is YFSETQ in the germline V gene. The CDR3 is made up of 13 amino acids. Here the CDR3 reads CASSLAPAGELFF. The CDR3 bases are TGCGCCAGCAGCTTGGCCCCCGCCGGGGAGCTGTTTTTT.

The chain recombines TRBV5-1 with TRBJ2-2; weak D call: TRBD2 (7 bases). CDR3 length: 17 residues. Trimming left V 7 bases short and J 2 bases short, with 21 bases between. Germline CDR1 SGHRS, CDR2 YFSETQ. CDR3 nucleotide sequence: TGCGCCAGCGTCGGGGGGCCTCAGACATCAAACACCGGGGAGCTGTTTTTT. Protein: CASVGGPQTSNTGELFF.

The CDR3 DNA reads as TGTGCCAGCAGCCCGGGGACAGTTGCAACTAATGAAAAACTGTTTTTT. The encoded protein is CASSPGTVATNEKLFF. This sequence joins TRBV7-9 and TRBJ1-4; 7 bases map to TRBD1. V dropped 5 bases and J dropped 0; count of bases not matched to a gene: 6. The length of the CDR3 is 16 residues. Germline CDR1 and CDR2: SEHNR and FQNEAQ (reference sequence). Based on the CDR3 plus reference TRBV7-9 and TRBJ1-4, the full variable domain is DTGVSQNPRHKITKRGQNVTFRCDPISEHNRLYWYRQTLGQGPEFLTYFQNEAQLEKSRLLSDRFSAERPKGSFSTLEIQRTEQGDSAMYLCASSPGTVATNEKLFFGSGTQLSVL.

This chain joins TRBV7-9 and TRBJ2-1; D not certain. The CDR3 totals 12 residues. Germline V gene lookup returns CDR1 SEHNR and CDR2 FQNEAQ (reference sequence). The V gene lost 1 base and the J gene lost 11 bases, with 9 bases spanning the gap. CDR3 sequence: CASSLVASKQFF. In DNA, the CDR3 is TGTGCCAGCAGCTTAGTAGCTAGTAAGCAGTTCTTC.

The DNA of the CDR3 is TGTGCCAGCAGCGTAGCTGACCACTGGGACGAGCAGTACTTC. It yields the protein CASSVADHWDEQYF. The chain has TRBV9 and TRBJ2-7; the D is unclear. The CDR3 covers 14 residues. V shed 0 bases and J shed 5 bases, with 12 bases lying between them. Germline loops: CDR1 SGDLS, CDR2 YYNGEE.

The CDR3 protein is CASSRTGQYEQYF. CDR3 coding DNA: TGTGCCAGCAGCCGGACAGGGCAATACGAGCAGTACTTC. The chain recombines TRBV5-5 with TRBJ2-7, with 8 bases matching TRBD1. Germline trimming cut 4 bases from V and 4 bases from J; bases unmatched to any gene: 4. The CDR3 has 13 amino acids. CDR1 and CDR2 (germline): SGHKS, YYEKEE (reference sequence).

This clone was seen a few times. CDR3 amino acids: CASSRTGNGQETQYF. Here the CDR3 DNA reads TGTGCCAGCAGTAGGACAGGGAATGGGCAAGAGACCCAGTACTTC. The chain carries TRBV6-5 and TRBJ2-5; TRBD1 matches at 8 bases. Germline V CDR1 and CDR2: MNHEY, SVGAGI. V shed 5 bases and J 2 bases; nucleotides not matched to a gene: 7. The CDR3 covers 15 residues.

The V and J genes are TRBV28 and TRBJ1-3; TRBD1 agrees at 7 bases. The germline V gene has CDR1 MDHEN and CDR2 SYDVKM. Unmatched junction bases numbered 10, after V lost 6 bases and J lost 2 bases. This CDR3 is built from 16 residues. The CDR3 protein is CASSTGTARPGNTIYF. In nucleotides, the CDR3 is TGTGCCAGCAGCACGGGGACAGCTCGACCTGGAAACACCATATATTTT.

The chain links TRBV5-5 to TRBJ2-7, with D possibly TRBD1 on 5 matching bases. The CDR3 consists of 12 residues. V was shortened by 0 bases and J by 5 bases, with 6 bases between the two germline ends. The germline gives CDR1 SGHKS, CDR2 YYEKEE (reference sequence). The CDR3: CASSLEGNEQYF. Written as DNA, the CDR3 is TGTGCCAGCAGCTTGGAGGGGAACGAGCAGTACTTC.

This chain links TRBV27 with TRBJ1-6; 11 positions agree with TRBD1. The CDR3 loop spans 15 amino acids. Germline CDR1 is MNHEY and CDR2 is SMNVEV (reference sequence). Germline trimming cut 8 bases from V and 10 bases from J; bases unmatched to any gene: 10. The CDR3 here is CASQRWTGGLSPLHF. CDR3 nucleotides: TGTGCCAGCCAACGATGGACAGGGGGCTTGTCACCCCTCCACTTT.

V usage is TRBV5-1 and J usage is TRBJ1-5, with D possibly TRBD1 on 5 matching bases. CDR1 and CDR2 (germline): SGHRS, YFSETQ. V lost 1 base and J lost 5, with 13 bases in between. The CDR3 consists of 15 residues. DNA for the CDR3: TGCGCCAGCAGCTTGATCCCGGGGGGGGATCAGCCCCAGCATTTT. Residues: CASSLIPGGDQPQHF.

The count of this clone is one. In DNA, the CDR3 is TGTGCCAGCAGCTTATGGGGGACAGGGGCGTACCATTCACCCCTCCACTTT. Protein: CASSLWGTGAYHSPLHF. V is TRBV7-3 and J is TRBJ1-6, with 10 bases that match TRBD1. Looked up from germline, CDR1 is SGHTA and CDR2 is FQGTGA. The CDR3 consists of 17 residues. Trimming took 2 bases from V and 8 from J; bases not matched to a gene: 9.

The chain joins TRBV5-4 to TRBJ1-2, with a tentative D call TRBD1 (5 bases). Germline V lookup: CDR1 SGHNT, CDR2 YYREEE (reference sequence). The CDR3 loop spans 13 amino acids. V lost 0 bases, J lost 4 bases, and 7 bases lay in between. CDR3 loop: CASSLVGGYGYTF. CDR3 coding DNA: TGTGCCAGCAGCTTGGTTGGGGGCTATGGCTACACCTTC.

J is TRBJ2-7 and V is TRBV6-5, with TRBD2 matching over 9 bases. Germline CDR1 is MNHEY and CDR2 is SVGAGI. V lost 8 bases to trimming and J lost 2 bases; unmatched junction nucleotides: 4. The CDR3 runs to 13 residues. The CDR3 is CASGLAGTYEQYF. CDR3 DNA sequence: TGTGCCAGCGGGCTAGCGGGGACCTACGAGCAGTACTTC.

The sample holds one count of this clone. J is TRBJ1-5 and V is TRBV6-6; TRBD1 agrees at 8 bases. After removal of 8 bases from V and 6 bases from J, the junction contained 6 bases not matched to a gene. This CDR3 has 13 residues. Per germline, CDR1 MNHNY and CDR2 SVGAGI (reference sequence). The CDR3 region has the DNA TGTGCCAGCCGACAGGGGTCCATTCAGCCCCAGCATTTT. Translation: CASRQGSIQPQHF.

This clone was seen once. The rearrangement uses TRBV5-4 and TRBJ1-6, with 7 bases that match TRBD1. This CDR3 region has 15 residues. Trimming cost V 0 bases and J 6 bases; bases outside gene matches: 3. Germline CDR1 SGHNT, CDR2 YYREEE (reference sequence). CDR3 loop: CASSLEGQPNSPLHF. For the CDR3, the DNA is TGTGCCAGCAGCTTGGAGGGACAGCCTAATTCACCCCTCCACTTT.

This clone was seen only once. The chain is built from TRBV27 and TRBJ1-6, with 7 bases matching TRBD1. CDR1 is MNHEY, CDR2 SMNVEV, per germline (reference sequence). CDR3 length: 20 amino acids. With V trimmed by 0 bases and J by 4 bases, 15 bases remained unmatched. CDR3 region: CASSLSGTVPGNPYNSPLHF. CDR3 in DNA: TGTGCCAGCAGTTTATCGGGGACAGTGCCCGGGAACCCGTATAATTCACCCCTCCACTTT.

The rearrangement links TRBV7-9 to TRBJ2-7; D remains unclear. Germline V gene lookup returns CDR1 SEHNR and CDR2 FQNEAQ (reference sequence). The germline V and J ends were trimmed by 0 bases and 11 bases, with 23 bases remaining between them. CDR3 size: 16 residues. This CDR3 is CASSLADGRTPQREYF. CDR3 nucleotides: TGTGCCAGCAGCTTAGCGGATGGCAGGACCCCTCAGCGAGAGTACTTC.

This rearrangement joins TRBV11-2 to TRBJ2-1, with 9 positions matching TRBD2. V shed 1 base, J shed 5 bases, and the junction held 9 bases outside the gene matches. In germline, CDR1 is SGHAT, CDR2 FQNNGV. The CDR3 spans 17 residues. CDR3 protein: CASSLVPAGGNNNEQFF. As DNA, the CDR3 is TGTGCCAGCAGCTTAGTTCCAGCGGGGGGAAATAACAATGAGCAGTTCTTC.

This clone was detected only a few times. The rearrangement links TRBV14 to TRBJ1-2; 8 bases line up with TRBD1. CDR1 SGHDN and CDR2 FVKESK come from the germline V gene. V was clipped by 3 bases and J by 6 bases; unmatched bases: 12. The CDR3 has 16 amino acids. The CDR3 spells CASSHMMTGADNGYTF. Written as DNA, the CDR3 is TGTGCCAGCAGCCACATGATGACAGGGGCTGATAATGGCTACACCTTC.

This clone was picked up one time. This sequence joins TRBV5-6 and TRBJ1-5, with D possibly TRBD1 on 5 matching bases. V shed 0 bases and J shed 10 bases, with 8 bases lying between them. The germline gives CDR1 SGHDT, CDR2 YYEEEE. This CDR3 comprises 12 residues. The CDR3 DNA is TGTGCCAGCAGCTTGGTAACAGGCCCCCAGCATTTT. Protein product: CASSLVTGPQHF.

The chain has TRBV5-1 and TRBJ2-2; the D gene is possibly TRBD1 (6 bases). CDR1 is SGHRS and CDR2 is YFSETQ in the germline V gene. The CDR3 has 15 residues. The V and J ends lost 4 bases and 4 bases respectively, with 14 bases between them. CDR3 coding DNA: TGCGCCAGCAGCGACCAGACAGGCCCCACCGGGGAGCTGTTTTTT. Translating it yields CASSDQTGPTGELFF.

The chain uses TRBV30 and TRBJ1-5; D remains unclear. The V gene lost 6 bases and the J gene lost 7 bases, with 16 bases spanning the gap. CDR1 GTSNPN and CDR2 SVGIG come from the germline V gene (reference sequence). This CDR3 region has 13 residues. CDR3 in DNA: TGTGCCTGTATAGGCCGGGGAAGCCAGCCCCAGCATTTT. Protein: CACIGRGSQPQHF.

This clone occurred once. The gene calls are TRBV6-6 and TRBJ2-7, with 8 bases matching TRBD1. The CDR3 runs to 12 residues. CDR1 is MNHNY, CDR2 SVGAGI, per germline (reference sequence). V gave up 6 bases and J gave up 9 bases; unmatched junction bases: 7. CDR3 sequence: CASSPTGVGQYF. The CDR3 region has the DNA TGTGCCAGCAGCCCGACAGGGGTGGGGCAGTACTTC.

This clone was found a few times. The chain joins TRBV19 to TRBJ2-7; 7 bases are shared with TRBD2. Trimming took 5 bases from V and 7 from J; bases not matched to a gene: 8. The CDR3 spans 13 residues. Germline CDR1 is LNHDA and CDR2 is SQIVND (reference sequence). The CDR3 protein is CASSDLRGGEQYF. The CDR3 coding sequence is TGTGCCAGTAGTGACCTGCGCGGGGGTGAGCAGTACTTC.

The chain carries TRBV11-2 and TRBJ2-5; tentative D call: TRBD2 (6 bases). V was trimmed by 4 bases and J by 1 base, leaving 16 bases between them. The CDR3 loop spans 16 amino acids. Germline-derived CDR1 and CDR2 are SGHAT and FQNNGV. CDR3 sequence (DNA): TGTGCCAGCAGCTCCTTTGGCGGGGTATTCCAAGAGACCCAGTACTTC. Its translation: CASSSFGGVFQETQYF. Complete variable domain (other parts from reference TRBV11-2 and TRBJ2-5): EAGVAQSPRYKIIEKRQSVAFWCNPISGHATLYWYQQILGQGPKLLIQFQNNGVVDDSQLPKDRFSAERLKGVDSTLKIQPAKLEDSAVYLCASSSFGGVFQETQYFGPGTRLLVL.

The V and J genes are TRBV5-6 and TRBJ2-3; 10 bases line up with TRBD2. The V gene's germline CDR1 is SGHDT and CDR2 YYEEEE. The V and J ends lost 1 base and 5 bases, in that order; junction bases with no gene match: 4. This CDR3 comprises 15 residues. The CDR3 DNA is TGTGCCAGCAGCTTGTGGGTAGCGGGGGGAGATACGCAGTATTTT. This codes for CASSLWVAGGDTQYF.